This T cell receptor (beta chain) derives from a study of blood T cells in healthy people across ages. This CDR3 spans 14 amino acids. Germline-derived CDR1 and CDR2 are MNHEY and SVGAGI. The germline V and J ends were trimmed by 6 bases and 0 bases, with 9 bases remaining between them. The use of a sample-barcoded 5' primer and a J-beta primer mix characterized a second PCR of about 7 to 12 cycles. TCRdb re-called the 5' RACE reads with MiXCR, one entry per CDR3 protein. Of approximately 780,000 distinct CDR3 sequences listed, roughly 25% are singletons. Remarks on this clonotype: Without the conserved terminal phenylalanine or tryptophan, this CDR3 likely stems from a read error.

These same records also appear under a second study, on T cells of mothers and their children.

The genes are TRBV6-5 and TRBJ2-4; no definite D call. This receptor was taken from a boy aged 5-17 years in good health. Sequencing used blood. The CDR3 nucleotides are TGTGCCAGCAGCTCTCTGGAAGCCAAAAACATTCAGTACTGC. It specifies CASSSLEAKNIQYC.